These 18 T cell receptor beta chains were all obtained from the same sample, sequenced in a study of T-cell memory formation after mild COVID-19. MiXCR, run by TCRdb on the 5' RACE reads, gives a single entry per CDR3 protein. Of about 400,000 distinct CDR3 sequences in the sample, about 24% were seen once. The specimen sequenced was PBMCs or a T cell subset sorted from them (not recorded which). Receptors were obtained from an adult woman who had mild COVID-19 (a few samples of this study predate the infection). Cell type and time point are not known.

The V call is TRBV5-1, the J call TRBJ1-6; 8 bases are shared with TRBD1. With V trimmed by 5 bases and J by 5 bases, 6 bases remained unmatched. Germline CDR1 is SGHRS and CDR2 is YFSETQ. This CDR3 is 15 amino acids long. In DNA, the CDR3 is TGCGCCAGCAGAATGACAGGGGTCAATAATTCACCCCTCCACTTT. The encoded protein is CASRMTGVNNSPLHF.

There are many counts of this clonotype. Mismatch with germline at one junction end may stem from a read error. The rearrangement uses TRBV3-1 and TRBJ2-5, with TRBD2 as a possible D gene (5 bases). The CDR3 extends over 14 amino acids. CDR1 and CDR2 (germline): LGHDT, YNNKEL (reference sequence). The CDR3 region has the DNA TGCGCCAGCAGTCCGAGCGGAGGACAAGAGACCCAGTACTTC. Encoded protein: CASSPSGGQETQYF.

The CDR3 loop is CASSPNYRDEQFF. In nucleotides, the CDR3 is TGCGCCAGCAGCCCCAACTACCGCGATGAGCAGTTCTTC. The chain joins TRBV4-1 to TRBJ2-1; D remains ambiguous. CDR1 MGHRA and CDR2 YSYEKL come from the germline V gene. The V gene lost 4 bases and the J gene lost 8 bases, with 12 bases spanning the gap. The CDR3 contains 13 residues.

This sequence joins TRBV6-5 and TRBJ2-1; weak D call: TRBD2 (5 bases). Trimming removed 6 bases at V and 1 base at J, with 16 bases between. The length of the CDR3 is 16 residues. Germline V gene sequence: CDR1 MNHEY, CDR2 SVGAGI. The DNA for the CDR3 is TGTGCCAGCAGGACGGCGGGTGTGAAATCCTACAATGAGCAGTTCTTC. It specifies CASRTAGVKSYNEQFF.

This clonotype was recorded a few times. The chain employs TRBV27 and TRBJ2-1; weak D call: TRBD2 (5 bases). Germline V lookup: CDR1 MNHEY, CDR2 SMNVEV (reference sequence). V was shortened by 6 bases and J by 7 bases, with 19 bases between the two germline ends. The length of the CDR3 is 15 residues. This CDR3 reads CASSSPRELGNEQFF. The CDR3 DNA is TGTGCCAGCAGCTCCCCGAGGGAACTGGGGAATGAGCAGTTCTTC.

This clonotype has just a few counts. J is TRBJ2-1 and V is TRBV19; 7 nucleotides align to TRBD1. The V segment lost 6 bases and the J segment 6 bases; nucleotides outside the gene matches: 8. This CDR3 spans 14 amino acids. Germline CDR1 reads LNHDA; CDR2 reads SQIVND (reference sequence). DNA for the CDR3: TGTGCCAGTAGGCCGGGACAGATTATCAATGAGCAGTTCTTC. As protein: CASRPGQIINEQFF.

Only a few counts were recorded for this clonotype. The gene calls are TRBV6-5 and TRBJ2-5; D is unclear. V lost 2 bases and J 5 bases, leaving 9 bases between the germline ends. CDR1 and CDR2 (germline): MNHEY, SVGAGI. The length of the CDR3 is 13 residues. The DNA of the CDR3 is TGTGCCAGCAGTTACGGGATAGGGGAGACCCAGTACTTC. The encoded protein is CASSYGIGETQYF.

The gene calls are TRBV5-1 and TRBJ2-7, with 8 bases identical to TRBD1. This CDR3 is built from 14 residues. Germline CDR1 and CDR2: SGHRS and YFSETQ. With 4 bases clipped from V and 5 bases from J, the junction kept 8 bases outside the gene matches. CDR3 protein: CASSDYLTGDEQYF. Written as DNA, the CDR3 is TGCGCCAGCAGCGATTATTTGACAGGGGACGAGCAGTACTTC.

This clonotype appeared a few times. This sequence joins TRBV20-1 and TRBJ1-2; D ambiguous. The CDR3 extends over 14 amino acids. Germline loops: CDR1 DFQATT, CDR2 SNEGSKA (reference sequence). V was shortened by 0 bases and J by 3 bases, with 11 bases between the two germline ends. CDR3 residues: CSARDNAHYYGYTF. CDR3 in DNA: TGCAGTGCTAGAGATAACGCTCACTACTATGGCTACACCTTC.

The J gene is TRBJ1-2, the V gene TRBV12-3 or TRBV12-4; no firm D call. Trimming cost V 0 bases and J 8 bases, with 13 bases left between them. There are 14 residues in the CDR3. Here the CDR3 DNA reads TGTGCCAGCAGTTTAGCACACTTAACGGGAGGCTACACCTTC. Translating it yields CASSLAHLTGGYTF.

Many counts were recorded for this clonotype. The chain uses TRBV12-3 or TRBV12-4 and TRBJ2-3; 7 positions match TRBD2. The J segment lost 7 bases and the V segment lost 6 bases, leaving 7 bases of the junction unmatched. The CDR3 spans 13 residues. The CDR3 DNA is TGTGCCAGCAGACGGGAGGTGAGGAATACGCAGTATTTT. Protein product: CASRREVRNTQYF.

This sequence joins TRBV3-1 and TRBJ2-2; TRBD1 matches 7 bases. Germline lookup yields CDR1 LGHDT and CDR2 YNNKEL (reference sequence). J gave up 6 bases and V 2 bases, and 3 bases lay outside the gene matches. The CDR3 is 14 residues long. CDR3 loop: CASSQRTGAGELFF. The CDR3 nucleotides read TGTGCCAGCAGCCAAAGGACAGGCGCCGGGGAGCTGTTTTTT.

This chain's CDR3 is CSVLMSESGLTNTGELFF. The CDR3 DNA is TGCAGCGTTTTAATGAGCGAGAGCGGCCTTACGAACACCGGGGAGCTGTTTTTT. V usage is TRBV29-1 and J usage is TRBJ2-2; TRBD2 is a possible D gene (5 bases). The CDR3 is 18 amino acids. The V gene's germline CDR1 is SQVTM and CDR2 ANQGSEA. Trimming took 5 bases from V and 0 from J, leaving 22 bases between them.

The rearrangement joins TRBV18 to TRBJ2-3; D remains ambiguous. The ends were cut back, 3 bases at V and 6 bases at J, with 16 bases in the middle. The CDR3 totals 15 residues. The V gene's germline CDR1 is KGHSH and CDR2 LQKENI. CDR3 protein: CASSPPGPPMDTQYF. The CDR3 DNA is TGTGCCAGCTCACCCCCTGGCCCCCCCATGGATACGCAGTATTTT.

V usage is TRBV27 and J usage is TRBJ1-5; TRBD1 might be the D (5 bases). Looked up from germline, CDR1 is MNHEY and CDR2 is SMNVEV (reference sequence). The germline V and J ends were trimmed by 6 bases and 0 bases, with 9 bases remaining between them. There are 14 residues in the CDR3. In DNA, the CDR3 is TGTGCCAGCAGGCCGACAGCTAGCAATCAGCCCCAGCATTTT. Translated: CASRPTASNQPQHF.

The rearrangement links TRBV24-1 to TRBJ2-7; D ambiguous. The CDR3 is 9 amino acids. Germline lookup yields CDR1 KGHDR and CDR2 SFDVKD. V dropped 12 bases and J dropped 5 bases, with 7 bases sitting between them. The DNA of the CDR3 is TGTGCCCATCAGGACGAGCAGTACTTC. Translating gives CAHQDEQYF.

The J gene is TRBJ2-3, the V gene TRBV7-9; D is ambiguous. Between the trimmed V and J ends, which lost 5 bases and 0 bases, there was a span of 12 bases. Germline V lookup: CDR1 SEHNR, CDR2 FQNEAQ (reference sequence). This CDR3 has 15 amino acids. Here the CDR3 reads CASSPAGSSTDTQYF. CDR3 DNA sequence: TGTGCCAGCAGCCCCGCAGGCTCTAGCACAGATACGCAGTATTTT.

This clonotype occurred a few times. J is TRBJ2-7 and V is TRBV20-1, with D possibly called TRBD1 or TRBD2 (6 bases each). V was trimmed by 6 bases and J by 2 bases, leaving 11 bases between them. CDR1 DFQATT and CDR2 SNEGSKA come from the germline V gene (reference sequence). The CDR3 extends over 12 amino acids. The CDR3 DNA is TGCAGTGCCCTAGGGGGGCCCTACGAGCAGTACTTC. Amino acids: CSALGGPYEQYF.